This is a list of T cell receptor beta chains from one sample in a study of T cells in Graves' hyperthyroidism and ophthalmopathy. TCRdb passed the multiplex PCR reads through MiXCR, listing each CDR3 protein once. This table has more than 300,000 distinct CDR3 sequences, about 15% appearing once. Material for sequencing was blood. The receptors were gathered from a woman in her twenties or thirties with Graves' hyperthyroidism that later progressed to Graves' ophthalmopathy. Both conserved end residues are part of each CDR3. D genes are given only for firm matches. Size tells how often a clone was seen (once, few, many) or the class of an expanded clone, and some rows leave it out.

j_gene,abundance,d_gene,v_gene,CDR3aa,CDR3nt
TRBJ1-5,-,TRBD1,TRBV6-4,CASSDRTGFERSAQHF,TGTGCCAGCAGTGATCGGACAGGGTTTGAGCGTTCAGCCCAGCATTTT
TRBJ2-3,many,-,TRBV24-1,CATGPLGADTQYF,TGTGCCACCGGACCCCTTGGGGCAGATACGCAGTATTTT
TRBJ1-1,few,-,TRBV6-2/TRBV6-3,CASSYSTTGSWGEAFF,TGTGCCAGCAGTTACTCAACCACAGGGAGTTGGGGCGAAGCTTTCTTT
TRBJ2-6,few,-,TRBV5-6,CASQMGSGANVLTF,TGTGCCAGCCAAATGGGCTCTGGGGCCAACGTCCTGACTTTC
TRBJ2-3,few,-,TRBV27,CASSFAQGIRDTQYF,TGTGCCAGCAGTTTCGCTCAGGGGATTAGGGATACGCAGTATTTT
TRBJ1-2,many,TRBD1,TRBV9,CASSASGTDHYGYTF,TGTGCCAGCAGCGCGTCCGGGACAGACCACTATGGCTACACCTTC
TRBJ2-2,few,-,TRBV28,CASSSFGNNGELFF,TGTGCCAGCAGCAGTTTCGGTAATAACGGGGAGCTGTTTTTT
TRBJ2-7,many,-,TRBV2,CASSAYQLGPKYEQYF,TGTGCCAGCAGTGCGTACCAACTAGGTCCCAAATACGAGCAGTACTTC
TRBJ2-2,many,TRBD2,TRBV11-2,CASSRTLAGDPGELFF,TGTGCCAGCAGCCGAACGCTAGCGGGAGACCCCGGGGAGCTGTTTTTT
TRBJ1-4,many,-,TRBV30,CAWSTDRYNEKLFF,TGTGCCTGGAGTACCGACAGATATAATGAAAAACTGTTTTTT
TRBJ2-5,many,-,TRBV27,CATLPTGGGQVETQYF,TGTGCCACCCTCCCGACAGGAGGAGGACAAGTGGAGACCCAGTACTTC
TRBJ1-1,-,-,TRBV20-1,CSARLRDSRTEAFF,TGCAGTGCGCGACTAAGGGATTCGCGTACTGAAGCTTTCTTT
TRBJ1-1,many,-,TRBV29-1,CSVRRVDQNTEAFF,TGCAGCGTCCGGCGCGTAGACCAGAACACTGAAGCTTTCTTT
TRBJ2-2,medium-sized,TRBD1,TRBV27,CASSHGTVPTNTGELFF,TGTGCCAGCAGTCACGGGACAGTCCCCACGAACACCGGGGAGCTGTTTTTT
TRBJ2-7,many,TRBD1,TRBV15,CATSTDRAVAYEQYF,TGTGCCACCAGCACGGACAGGGCAGTAGCCTACGAGCAGTACTTC
TRBJ1-3,many,TRBD1,TRBV28,CASSLGGTGLSNTIYF,TGTGCCAGCAGTCTAGGAGGGACAGGGCTTTCAAACACCATATATTTT
TRBJ1-1,many,TRBD1,TRBV12-3/TRBV12-4,CASSLSLGTGFYTEAFF,TGTGCCAGCAGTTTAAGCTTAGGGACAGGGTTCTACACTGAAGCTTTCTTT
TRBJ2-5,many,-,TRBV27,CASSPINRASKETQYF,TGTGCCAGCAGTCCTATAAACAGGGCATCTAAAGAGACCCAGTACTTC
TRBJ2-7,many,TRBD1,TRBV20-1,CSASMSGGYYEQYF,TGCAGTGCAAGTATGTCAGGGGGTTACTACGAGCAGTACTTC
TRBJ1-5,many,-,TRBV19,CASTYRGNQPQHF,TGTGCCAGCACTTACAGGGGCAATCAGCCCCAGCATTTT
TRBJ2-5,few,TRBD2,TRBV28,CASSPSGTAQETQYF,TGTGCCAGCAGTCCGAGCGGGACGGCACAAGAGACCCAGTACTTC
TRBJ1-1,many,-,TRBV5-1,CASRRDMSEAFF,TGCGCCAGCAGGCGAGACATGTCTGAAGCTTTCTTT
TRBJ2-1,-,TRBD2,TRBV7-2,CASRDQREGAYNEQFF,TGTGCCAGCAGGGACCAGCGGGAGGGAGCCTACAATGAGCAGTTCTTC
TRBJ2-3,-,TRBD2,TRBV28,CASSGTSGRLTQYF,TGTGCCAGCAGCGGGACTAGCGGGAGGCTTACGCAGTATTTT
TRBJ1-5,-,-,TRBV24-1,CATSQGSQPQHF,TGTGCCACCTCCCAGGGGAGTCAGCCCCAGCATTTT
TRBJ1-5,-,TRBD1,TRBV28,CATAGTGVWGNQPQHF,TGTGCCACGGCCGGGACAGGGGTTTGGGGCAATCAGCCCCAGCATTTT
TRBJ1-1,-,TRBD1,TRBV11-2,CASSLEPGQGAAFF,TGTGCCAGCAGCTTAGAACCGGGACAGGGGGCAGCTTTCTTT
TRBJ2-5,few,-,TRBV18,CASSPTRAGSSQYF,TGTGCCAGCTCACCAACCCGCGCAGGTTCAAGTCAGTACTTC
TRBJ2-3,many,-,TRBV5-1,CASSLAFGRRGTDTQYF,TGCGCCAGCAGCTTGGCCTTTGGGAGGAGGGGCACAGATACGCAGTATTTT
TRBJ2-6,few,TRBD2,TRBV12-3/TRBV12-4,CASSLGLGSGGAIFPAGANVLTF,TGTGCCAGCAGTTTAGGCTTGGGTAGCGGGGGGGCGATTTTCCCTGCTGGGGCCAACGTCCTGACTTTC
TRBJ2-3,many,TRBD2,TRBV11-2,CASSLSGGAYTDTQYF,TGTGCCAGCAGCTTGAGCGGGGGGGCCTATACAGATACGCAGTATTTT
TRBJ1-1,many,TRBD1,TRBV28,CASSFPVGTENTEAFF,TGTGCCAGCAGTTTCCCTGTGGGGACAGAGAACACTGAAGCTTTCTTT
TRBJ2-5,many,-,TRBV30,CAWTTGFRETQYF,TGTGCCTGGACCACAGGGTTTAGAGAGACCCAGTACTTC
TRBJ1-1,many,TRBD1,TRBV28,CASSNDRGRTEAFF,TGTGCCAGCAGTAACGACAGGGGGCGAACTGAAGCTTTCTTT
TRBJ1-2,-,-,TRBV7-9,CASSSQTYGYTF,TGTGCCAGCAGCAGTCAGACTTATGGCTACACCTTC
TRBJ1-2,-,-,TRBV29-1,CSVEDHQKSYGYTF,TGCAGCGTTGAAGATCATCAGAAGAGCTATGGCTACACCTTC
TRBJ1-4,many,TRBD1,TRBV5-8,CASTLGTGANEKLFF,TGTGCCAGCACCCTCGGGACAGGAGCTAATGAAAAACTGTTTTTT
TRBJ2-2,many,-,TRBV30,CAWGTGELFF,TGTGCCTGGGGAACCGGGGAGCTGTTTTTT
TRBJ2-5,many,TRBD1,TRBV11-2,CASSRRDRGLETQYF,TGTGCCAGCAGCCGCCGGGACAGGGGGCTGGAGACCCAGTACTTC
TRBJ1-1,few,-,TRBV5-1,CASSLRGGMNTEAFF,TGCGCCAGCAGCTTAAGGGGGGGGATGAACACTGAAGCTTTCTTT
TRBJ2-7,many,-,TRBV5-1,CASSLHFLGTNPHEQYF,TGCGCCAGCAGCTTGCATTTTCTGGGGACAAACCCCCACGAGCAGTACTTC
TRBJ1-4,many,-,TRBV15,CATSRSLTGATNEKLFF,TGTGCCACCAGCAGGTCGCTAACAGGAGCAACTAATGAAAAACTGTTTTTT